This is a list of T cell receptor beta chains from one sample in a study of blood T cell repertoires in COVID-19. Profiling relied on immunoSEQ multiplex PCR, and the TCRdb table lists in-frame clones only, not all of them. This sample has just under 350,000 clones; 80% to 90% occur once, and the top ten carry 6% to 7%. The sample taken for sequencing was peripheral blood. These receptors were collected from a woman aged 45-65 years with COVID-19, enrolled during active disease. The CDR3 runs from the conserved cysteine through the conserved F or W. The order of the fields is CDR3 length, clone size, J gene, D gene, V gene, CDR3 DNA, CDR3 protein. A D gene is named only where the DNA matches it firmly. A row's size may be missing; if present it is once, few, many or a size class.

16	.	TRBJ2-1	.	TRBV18	TGTGCCAGCTCACCATCCATGAGCGGACCTAACAATGAGCAGTTCTTC	CASSPSMSGPNNEQFF
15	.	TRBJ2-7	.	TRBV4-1	TGCGCCAGCAGCCAGCAGAGAGGGAACTCCTACGAGCAGTACTTC	CASSQQRGNSYEQYF
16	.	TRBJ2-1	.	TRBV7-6	TGTGCCAGCAGCTTAACCGACGGGACTGCCTACAATGAGCAGTTCTTC	CASSLTDGTAYNEQFF
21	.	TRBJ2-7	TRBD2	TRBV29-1	TGCAGCGTTGAAGTCCCCGAGGGGGGGACTAGCGGGAGGTTTCGTCTATTGGAGCAGTACTTC	CSVEVPEGGTSGRFRLLEQYF
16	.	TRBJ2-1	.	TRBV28	TGTGCCAGCAGCCTACTCACTCCGAGCTCCTACAATGAGCAGTTCTTC	CASSLLTPSSYNEQFF
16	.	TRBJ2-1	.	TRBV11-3	TGTGCCAGCAGCCCAGAGCAGGGGAATAACTACAATGAGCAGTTCTTC	CASSPEQGNNYNEQFF
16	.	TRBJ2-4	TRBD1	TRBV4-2	TGTGCCAGCAGCCAAGAGGGACAGGGGTTCAAAAACATTCAGTACTTC	CASSQEGQGFKNIQYF
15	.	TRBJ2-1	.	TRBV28	TGTGCCAGCCTCGACAGGCCCAGCTCCTACAATGAGCAGTTCTTC	CASLDRPSSYNEQFF
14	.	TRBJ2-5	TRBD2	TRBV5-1	TGCGCCAGCAGCTTAAGCGGGGGAGGGGAGACCCAGTACTTC	CASSLSGGGETQYF
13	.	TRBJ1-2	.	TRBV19	TGTGCCAGTAGTATCGGCAGGTCCTATGGCTACACCTTC	CASSIGRSYGYTF
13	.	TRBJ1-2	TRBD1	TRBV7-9	TGTGCCAGCAGCCAGGACAGGTCTGATGGCTACACCTTC	CASSQDRSDGYTF
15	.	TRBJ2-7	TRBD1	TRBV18	TGTGCCAGCTCACCCGGACAGGGGCACCGAGGCGAGCAGTACTTC	CASSPGQGHRGEQYF
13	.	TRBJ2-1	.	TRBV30	TGTGCCTGGAGTGTAGACAGGTACAATGAGCAGTTCTTC	CAWSVDRYNEQFF
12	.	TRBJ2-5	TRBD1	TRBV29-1	TGCAGCGCCGGGGACAGGCAAGAGACCCAGTACTTC	CSAGDRQETQYF
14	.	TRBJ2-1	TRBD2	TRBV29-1	TGCAGCGTTCGGACTAGCGGGATCTACAATGAGCAGTTCTTC	CSVRTSGIYNEQFF
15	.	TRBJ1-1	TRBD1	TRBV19	TGTGCCAGCTACCGGACCGGGACAGGGAACACTGAAGCTTTCTTT	CASYRTGTGNTEAFF
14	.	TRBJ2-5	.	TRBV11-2	TGTGCCAGCAGCATACTCCAGGCGAGTCCGGTGCAGTACTTC	CASSILQASPVQYF
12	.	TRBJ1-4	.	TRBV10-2	TGCGCCGTAATGAGGGAGAATGAAAAACTGTTTTTT	CAVMRENEKLFF
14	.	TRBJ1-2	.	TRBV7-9	TGTGCCAGCAGCCTTGAAGCCGGGTTCGGAGGCTACACCTTC	CASSLEAGFGGYTF
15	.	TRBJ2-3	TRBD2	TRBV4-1	TGCGCCAGCAGCCAAGGGGTAGCGGGAGGAGATACGCAGTATTTT	CASSQGVAGGDTQYF
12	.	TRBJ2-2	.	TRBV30	TGTGCCTGGAGTAGAGACACCGGGGAGCTGTTTTTT	CAWSRDTGELFF
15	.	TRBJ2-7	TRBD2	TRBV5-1	TGCGCCAGCAGCTTAGGGACTAGCCCTATCTACGAGCAGTACTTC	CASSLGTSPIYEQYF
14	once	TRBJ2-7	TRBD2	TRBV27	TGTGCCAGCAGTTTAGGGACTAGCCCAGTCGAGCAGTACTTC	CASSLGTSPVEQYF
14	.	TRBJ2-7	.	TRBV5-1	TGCGCCAGCACCCTGGCGGGATCCGCCTACGAGCAGTACTTC	CASTLAGSAYEQYF
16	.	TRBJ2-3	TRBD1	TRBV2	TGTGCCAGCAGTCCCGGACAGGGGGCTTGGTCAGATACGCAGTATTTT	CASSPGQGAWSDTQYF
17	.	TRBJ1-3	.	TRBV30	TGTGCCTGGAGTGTACATTGGTCGCAGGCCTCTGGAAACACCATATATTTT	CAWSVHWSQASGNTIYF
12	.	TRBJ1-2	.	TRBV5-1	TGCGCCAGCAGCTCAGGACAGCCCAGCTACACCTTC	CASSSGQPSYTF
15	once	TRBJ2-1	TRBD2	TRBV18	TGTGCCAGCTCACGGAGGACTAGAAGTGACAATGAGCAGTTCTTC	CASSRRTRSDNEQFF
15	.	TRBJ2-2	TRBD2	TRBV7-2	TGTGCCAGCAGCTTCCGCGGGAGTGGGGGCGGGGAGCTGTTTTTT	CASSFRGSGGGELFF
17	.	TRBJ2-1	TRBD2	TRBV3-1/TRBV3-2	TGTGCCAGCAGCAAGGTCAGGCGGGAGGGGTCCTACAATGAGCAGTTCTTC	CASSKVRREGSYNEQFF
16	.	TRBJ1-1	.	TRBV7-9	TGTGCCAGCAGCTATACCCCAGTCCGAGGGAGGACTGAAGCTTTCTTT	CASSYTPVRGRTEAFF
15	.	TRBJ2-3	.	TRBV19	TGTGCCAGTACCCCGGCGGGTGGTAGCACAGATACGCAGTATTTT	CASTPAGGSTDTQYF
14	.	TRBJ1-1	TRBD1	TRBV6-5	TGTGCCAGCAGCCAGGACAGGCCGAACACTGAAGCTTTCTTT	CASSQDRPNTEAFF
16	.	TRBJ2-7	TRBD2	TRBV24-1	TGTGCCACCAGTGATTTGGAGCTAGCGGGAGAGTACGAGCAGTACTTC	CATSDLELAGEYEQYF
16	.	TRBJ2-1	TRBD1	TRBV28	TGTGCCAGCAGTTTATGGGGGCAGGGGGCCCCCAATGAGCAGTTCTTC	CASSLWGQGAPNEQFF
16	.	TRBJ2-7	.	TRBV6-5	TGTGCCAGCAGTTACTCGCGAGACTGGAGCTCCTACGAGCAGTACTTC	CASSYSRDWSSYEQYF
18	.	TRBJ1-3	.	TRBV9	TGTGCCAGCAGCAGCGTAACAGGAGCAGCTCCCTCTGGAAACACCATATATTTT	CASSSVTGAAPSGNTIYF
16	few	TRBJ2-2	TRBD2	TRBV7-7	TGTGCCAGCACACCGGGACTAGCGGGAGGTGCTGGGGAGCTGTTTTTT	CASTPGLAGGAGELFF
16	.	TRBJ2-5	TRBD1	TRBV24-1	TGTGCCACCAGTGACCCACGACAGGGGGCCCGAGAGACCCAGTACTTC	CATSDPRQGARETQYF